The source of this T cell receptor (beta chain) is a study of shared clonotypes between healthy human individuals. Study-level points and caveats: What rarefaction showed was incomplete sorted-subset sequencing despite large depth. The donor pool, a small one, limited the genetic and exposure-history diversity represented.

To note about this clone: The antigen is unknown.

Sequenced by immunoSEQ multiplex PCR; TCRdb stores in-frame clones only, minus some. The repertoire holds around 1.5 million clones, with about 98% as singletons. The V and J ends lost 5 bases and 4 bases, in that order; junction bases with no gene match: 15. CDR3 length: 18 amino acids. Germline CDR1 reads SQVTM; CDR2 reads ANQGSEA. The sample comprised naive CD4+ T cells sorted from blood. Described subset: CD45RA+ positively selected. The gene calls are TRBV29-1 and TRBJ2-6, with 9 nucleotides matching TRBD1. The source of this sequence is a man aged 30-40 years in good health. Here the CDR3 reads CSVLPQGAETGGANVLTF. In DNA form, the CDR3 reads TGCAGCGTTCTCCCACAGGGGGCGGAGACCGGAGGGGCCAACGTCCTGACTTTC.